This is a list of T cell receptor beta chains from one sample in a study of long-term antiretroviral therapy in people with HIV. Generated by immunoSEQ multiplex PCR, the TCRdb table keeps only in-frame clones and is missing some. The sample consists of tens of thousands of clones, about 85% of them appearing once. The input for sequencing was unsorted PBMCs, taken 1.6 years after starting antiretroviral therapy. Receptors were obtained from a man in his forties or fifties with HIV. Both conserved end residues are part of each CDR3. The D gene is left open where the match is weak. Clone size appears in some rows only: once, few, many, or a class for an expanded clone.

d_gene	v_gene	j_gene	abundance	CDR3aa	CDR3nt
NA	TRBV5-1	TRBJ2-2	NA	CASANQGGTGELFF	TGCGCCAGCGCTAACCAGGGCGGCACCGGGGAGCTGTTTTTT
NA	TRBV28	TRBJ2-2	NA	CASSLSGTGELFF	TGTGCCAGCAGTTTAAGCGGGACCGGGGAGCTGTTTTTT
TRBD2	TRBV5-6	TRBJ2-3	NA	CASSPRRAGGPDTQYF	TGTGCCAGCAGCCCCAGGAGAGCGGGAGGGCCAGATACGCAGTATTTT
NA	TRBV5-1	TRBJ1-2	NA	CASSLEGVNYGYTF	TGCGCCAGCAGCTTGGAGGGGGTCAACTATGGCTACACCTTC
TRBD1	TRBV18	TRBJ2-7	NA	CASSPNTGDGEQYF	TGTGCCAGCTCACCGAACACAGGGGACGGCGAGCAGTACTTC
NA	TRBV20-1	TRBJ2-5	NA	CSARDRETQYF	TGCAGTGCTAGAGATAGGGAGACCCAGTACTTC
TRBD2	TRBV28	TRBJ2-6	once	CASSSLLAGGNTVGGANVLTF	TGTGCCAGCAGTTCCCTCCTAGCGGGAGGTAATACGGTGGGAGGGGCCAACGTCCTGACTTTC
NA	TRBV6-1	TRBJ1-2	NA	CASRGPPDYGYTF	TGTGCCAGCAGGGGTCCCCCGGACTATGGCTACACCTTC
NA	TRBV10-1	TRBJ2-7	NA	CASSSGAYEQYF	TGCGCCAGCAGCTCAGGGGCCTACGAGCAGTACTTC
NA	TRBV9	TRBJ2-2	NA	CASSDHRELFF	TGTGCCAGCAGCGATCACAGGGAGCTGTTTTTT
NA	TRBV5-5	TRBJ2-7	NA	CASSLYLLAYTYEQYF	TGTGCCAGCAGCTTGTATTTGCTAGCGTATACCTACGAGCAGTACTTC
NA	TRBV2	TRBJ2-7	once	CASSEGQDEQYF	TGTGCCAGCAGTGAAGGTCAGGACGAGCAGTACTTC
NA	TRBV5-1	TRBJ2-1	NA	CASSLSYNEQFF	TGCGCCAGCAGCTTGTCCTACAATGAGCAGTTCTTC
NA	TRBV19	TRBJ1-2	few	CASSITGTNYGYTF	TGTGCCAGTAGTATTACAGGGACCAACTATGGCTACACCTTC